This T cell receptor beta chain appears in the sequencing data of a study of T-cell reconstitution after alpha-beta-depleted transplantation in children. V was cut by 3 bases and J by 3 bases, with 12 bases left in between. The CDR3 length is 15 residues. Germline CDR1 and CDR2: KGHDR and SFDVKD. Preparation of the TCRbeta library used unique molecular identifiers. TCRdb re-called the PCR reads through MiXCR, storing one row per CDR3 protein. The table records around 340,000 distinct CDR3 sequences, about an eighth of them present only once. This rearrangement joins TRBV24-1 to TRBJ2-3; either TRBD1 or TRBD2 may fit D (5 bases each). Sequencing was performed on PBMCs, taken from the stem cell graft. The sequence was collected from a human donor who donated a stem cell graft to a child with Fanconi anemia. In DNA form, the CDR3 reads TGTGCCACCAGTGATGAGAGGGGTGCGACAGATACGCAGTATTTT. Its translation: CATSDERGATDTQYF.